Included here is one TCR beta chain sequence, with context. The CDR3 is 15 residues long. The V segment lost 6 bases and the J segment 6 bases; nucleotides outside the gene matches: 7. Germline-derived CDR1 and CDR2 are KGHSH and LQKENI. The data originate from a study of cytomegalovirus exposure and HLA in healthy donors. Study at large: Most genotyped donors, around 78% of more than 300, had Caucasian-associated genetic ancestry.

The PCR was carried out with 60 Vbeta primers and 13 Jbeta primers. Measured with immunoSEQ multiplex PCR; TCRdb has only the in-frame clones, and not every one. Of 150,000 to 200,000 clones listed, around 84% were seen once; the top ten hold 2% to 2.5%. Sequenced sample: PBMCs. This chain joins TRBV18 and TRBJ1-6; 8 nucleotides match TRBD1. The sequence came from a young man in good health and CMV-seropositive. The CDR3 DNA reads as TGTGCCAGCTCTCTCGGACAGGGAGCTAATTCACCCCTCCACTTT. This translates into CASSLGQGANSPLHF.